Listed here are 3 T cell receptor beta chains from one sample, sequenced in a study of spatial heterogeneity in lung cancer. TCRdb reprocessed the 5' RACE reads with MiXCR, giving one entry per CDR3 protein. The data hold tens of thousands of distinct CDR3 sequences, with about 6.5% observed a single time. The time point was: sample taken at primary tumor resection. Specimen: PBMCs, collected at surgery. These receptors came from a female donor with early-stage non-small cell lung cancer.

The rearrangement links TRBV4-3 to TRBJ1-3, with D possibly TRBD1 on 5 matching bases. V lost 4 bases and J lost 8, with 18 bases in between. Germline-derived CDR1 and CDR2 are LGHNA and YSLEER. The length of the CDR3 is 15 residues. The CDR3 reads CASSPYRLPGDTIYF. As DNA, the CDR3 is TGCGCCAGCAGCCCGTACAGGCTCCCCGGGGACACCATATATTTT.

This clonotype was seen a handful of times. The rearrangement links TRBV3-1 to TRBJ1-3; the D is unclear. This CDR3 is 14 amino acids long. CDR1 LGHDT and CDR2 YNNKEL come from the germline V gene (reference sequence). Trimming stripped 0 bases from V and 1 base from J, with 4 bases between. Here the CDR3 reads CASSQEWSGNTIYF. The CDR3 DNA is TGTGCCAGCAGCCAAGAATGGTCTGGAAACACCATATATTTT.

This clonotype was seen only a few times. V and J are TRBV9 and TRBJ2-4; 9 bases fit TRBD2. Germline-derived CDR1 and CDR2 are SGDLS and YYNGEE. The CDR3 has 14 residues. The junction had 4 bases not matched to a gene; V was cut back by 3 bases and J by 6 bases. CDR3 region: CASSASGGINIQYF. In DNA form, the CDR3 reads TGTGCCAGCAGCGCGAGCGGGGGGATAAACATTCAGTACTTC.